This T cell receptor beta chain is from a study of OX40 agonist ivuxolimab in advanced cancers. Remarks on this clone: The antigen is unknown.

Germline V gives CDR1 LGHNA, CDR2 YSLEER. The CDR3 covers 13 residues. V gave up 0 bases and J gave up 4 bases, with 6 bases separating them. Study-wide findings and caveats: Specificity for antigen went undetermined in the expanded peripheral T cells.

Autoimmune disease history or systemic immunosuppression excluded patients. Assay: immunoSEQ multiplex PCR; the TCRdb copy retains only in-frame clones and omits some. This sample has tens of thousands of clones, with roughly 86% found just once. The sample here was CD4+ or CD8+ T cells sorted from blood, taken in a trial of the OX40 agonist ivuxolimab. This TCR came from an adult with an advanced solid tumor such as melanoma, head and neck, liver or kidney cancer. The rearrangement joins TRBV4-3 to TRBJ1-2; no firm D call. The CDR3 coding sequence is TGCGCCAGCAGCCAAGAGAGAGGCTATGGCTACACCTTC. This encodes CASSQERGYGYTF.